This T cell receptor (beta chain) came from a study of cytomegalovirus exposure and HLA in healthy donors. Study results and caveats: Most sequenced TCRs were rare (though some public TCRs occurred in many donors).

This clone was seen a few times. The antigen remains unidentified. Germline assignment: CDR1 MDHEN and CDR2 SYDVKM. This CDR3 comprises 14 residues. V shed 3 bases and J shed 4 bases, with 13 bases lying between them. PCR primers comprised 60 Vbeta and 13 Jbeta primers. Sequenced by immunoSEQ multiplex PCR; TCRdb stores in-frame clones only, minus some. In the table there are approximately 170,000 clones, roughly 74% of which are singletons. The clonotype was recovered from a male donor in good health and CMV-seronegative. This sequence joins TRBV28 and TRBJ2-7; D is possibly TRBD2 (6 bases). The sequenced material came from PBMCs. The CDR3 here is CASSFVGSMYEQYF. CDR3 DNA: TGTGCCAGCAGTTTCGTCGGGAGTATGTACGAGCAGTACTTC.